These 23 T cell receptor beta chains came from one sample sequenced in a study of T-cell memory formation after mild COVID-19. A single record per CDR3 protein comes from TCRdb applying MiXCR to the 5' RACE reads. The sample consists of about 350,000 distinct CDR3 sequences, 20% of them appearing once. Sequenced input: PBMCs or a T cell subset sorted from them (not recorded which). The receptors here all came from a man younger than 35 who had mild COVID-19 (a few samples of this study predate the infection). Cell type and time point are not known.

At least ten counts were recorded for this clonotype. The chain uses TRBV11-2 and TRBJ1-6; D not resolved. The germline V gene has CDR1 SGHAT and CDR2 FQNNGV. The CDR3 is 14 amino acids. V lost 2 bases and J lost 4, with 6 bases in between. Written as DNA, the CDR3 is TGTGCCAGCAGCTTACCAGTTTATAATTCACCCCTCCACTTT. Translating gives CASSLPVYNSPLHF.

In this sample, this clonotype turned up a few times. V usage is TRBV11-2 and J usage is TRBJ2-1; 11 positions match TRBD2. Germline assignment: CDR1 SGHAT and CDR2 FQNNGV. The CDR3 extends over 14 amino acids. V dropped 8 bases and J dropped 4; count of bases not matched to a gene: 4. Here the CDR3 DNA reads TGTGCCAGCCGTTCTAGCGGGGGGTACAATGAGCAGTTCTTC. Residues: CASRSSGGYNEQFF.

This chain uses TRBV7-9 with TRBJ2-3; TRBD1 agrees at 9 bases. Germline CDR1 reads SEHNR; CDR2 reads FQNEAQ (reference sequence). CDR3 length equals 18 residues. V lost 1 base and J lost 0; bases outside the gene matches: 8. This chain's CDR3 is CASSLERTGTGSTDTQYF. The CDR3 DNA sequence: TGTGCCAGCAGCTTAGAGAGGACCGGGACAGGGAGCACAGATACGCAGTATTTT.

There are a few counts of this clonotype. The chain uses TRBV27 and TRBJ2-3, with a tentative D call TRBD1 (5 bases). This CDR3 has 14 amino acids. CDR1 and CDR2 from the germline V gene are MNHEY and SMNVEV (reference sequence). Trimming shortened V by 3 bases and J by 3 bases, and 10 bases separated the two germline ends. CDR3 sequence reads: CASSLQGDTDTQYF. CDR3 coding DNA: TGTGCCAGCAGTTTGCAGGGCGATACAGATACGCAGTATTTT.

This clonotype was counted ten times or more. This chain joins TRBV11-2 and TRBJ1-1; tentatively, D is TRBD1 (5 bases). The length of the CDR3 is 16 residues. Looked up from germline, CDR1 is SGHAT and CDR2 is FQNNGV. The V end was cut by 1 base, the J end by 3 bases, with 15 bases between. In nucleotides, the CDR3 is TGTGCCAGCAGCTTAGCCACAGGTGCTGGACACACTGAAGCTTTCTTT. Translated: CASSLATGAGHTEAFF.

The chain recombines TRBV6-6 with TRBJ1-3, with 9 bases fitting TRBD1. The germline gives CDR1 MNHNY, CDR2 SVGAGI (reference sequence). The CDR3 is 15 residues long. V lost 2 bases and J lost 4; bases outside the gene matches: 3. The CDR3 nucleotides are TGTGCCAGCAGTTACCAGGGGACAGGGGGAAACACCATATATTTT. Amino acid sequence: CASSYQGTGGNTIYF.

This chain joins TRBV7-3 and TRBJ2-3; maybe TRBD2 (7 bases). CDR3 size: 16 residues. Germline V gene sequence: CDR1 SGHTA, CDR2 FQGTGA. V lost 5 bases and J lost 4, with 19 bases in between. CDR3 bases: TGTGCCAGCAGCCCCCTGGGAGGGGGGGCCCCAGATACGCAGTATTTT. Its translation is CASSPLGGGAPDTQYF.

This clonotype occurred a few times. The CDR3 DNA sequence: TGTGCCAGCAGTTACTCGAGGTCCACAGATACGCAGTATTTT. Residues: CASSYSRSTDTQYF. The rearrangement uses TRBV6-6 and TRBJ2-3; D not resolved. V lost 0 bases, J lost 2 bases, and 6 bases lay in between. The germline V gene has CDR1 MNHNY and CDR2 SVGAGI (reference sequence). The CDR3 has 14 amino acids.

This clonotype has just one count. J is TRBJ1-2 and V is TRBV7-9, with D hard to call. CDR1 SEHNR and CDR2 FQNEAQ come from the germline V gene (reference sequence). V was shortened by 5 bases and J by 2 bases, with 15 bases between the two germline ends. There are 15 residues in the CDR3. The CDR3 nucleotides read TGTGCCAGCAGCGGGTCAAGGACGGTAAACTATGGCTACACCTTC. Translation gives CASSGSRTVNYGYTF.

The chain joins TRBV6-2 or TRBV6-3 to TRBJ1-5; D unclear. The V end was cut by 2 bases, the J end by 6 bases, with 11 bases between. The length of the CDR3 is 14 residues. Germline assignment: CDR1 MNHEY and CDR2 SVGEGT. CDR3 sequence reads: CASSYNRAAQPQHF. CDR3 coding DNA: TGTGCCAGCAGTTACAACCGGGCGGCTCAGCCCCAGCATTTT.

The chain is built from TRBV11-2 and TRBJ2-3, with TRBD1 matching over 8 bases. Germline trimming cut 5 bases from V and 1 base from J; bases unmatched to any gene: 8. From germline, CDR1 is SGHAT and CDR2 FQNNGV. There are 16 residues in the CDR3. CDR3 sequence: CASSTRTGLGTDTQYF. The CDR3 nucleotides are TGTGCCAGCAGCACCAGGACAGGGTTGGGCACAGATACGCAGTATTTT.

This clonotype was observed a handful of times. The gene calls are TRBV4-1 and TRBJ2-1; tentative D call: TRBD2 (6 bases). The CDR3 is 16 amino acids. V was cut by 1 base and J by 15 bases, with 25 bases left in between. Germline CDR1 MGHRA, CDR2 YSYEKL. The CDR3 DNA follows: TGCGCCAGCAGCCAAGTTGCGGGACCCCCTCTATACATCCGGTTCTTC. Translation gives CASSQVAGPPLYIRFF.

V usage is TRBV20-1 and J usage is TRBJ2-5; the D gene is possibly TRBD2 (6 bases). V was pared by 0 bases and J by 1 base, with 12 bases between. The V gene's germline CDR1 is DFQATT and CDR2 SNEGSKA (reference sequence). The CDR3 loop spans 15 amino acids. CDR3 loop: CSARDGGSGQETQYF. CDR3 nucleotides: TGCAGTGCTAGAGATGGGGGTAGCGGCCAAGAGACCCAGTACTTC.

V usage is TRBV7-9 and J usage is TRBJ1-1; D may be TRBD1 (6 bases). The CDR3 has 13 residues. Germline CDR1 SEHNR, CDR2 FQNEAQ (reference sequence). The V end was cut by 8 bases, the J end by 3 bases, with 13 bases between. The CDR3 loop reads CASGQQGDTEAFF. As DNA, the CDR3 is TGTGCCAGCGGCCAACAGGGAGACACTGAAGCTTTCTTT.

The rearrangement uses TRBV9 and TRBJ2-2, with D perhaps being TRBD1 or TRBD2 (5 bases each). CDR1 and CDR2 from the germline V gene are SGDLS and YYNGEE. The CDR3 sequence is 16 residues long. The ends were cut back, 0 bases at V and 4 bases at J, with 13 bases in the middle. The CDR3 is CASSVGPGPSTGELFF. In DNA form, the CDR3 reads TGTGCCAGCAGCGTAGGCCCGGGGCCCTCCACCGGGGAGCTGTTTTTT.

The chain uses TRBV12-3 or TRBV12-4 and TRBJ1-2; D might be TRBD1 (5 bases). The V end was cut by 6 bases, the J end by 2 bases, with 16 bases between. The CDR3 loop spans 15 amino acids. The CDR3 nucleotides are TGTGCCAGCAGCCCTACTCGCGGGGGGAACTATGGCTACACCTTC. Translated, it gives CASSPTRGGNYGYTF.

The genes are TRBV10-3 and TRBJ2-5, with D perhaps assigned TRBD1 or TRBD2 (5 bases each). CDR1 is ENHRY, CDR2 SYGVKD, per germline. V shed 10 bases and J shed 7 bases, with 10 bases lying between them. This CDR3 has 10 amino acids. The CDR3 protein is CARDDPTQYF. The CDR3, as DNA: TGTGCCAGGGACGATCCGACCCAGTACTTC.

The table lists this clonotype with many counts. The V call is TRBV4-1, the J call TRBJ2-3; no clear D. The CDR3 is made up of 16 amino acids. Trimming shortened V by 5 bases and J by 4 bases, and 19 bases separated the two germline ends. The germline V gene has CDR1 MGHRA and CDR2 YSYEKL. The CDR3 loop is CASSGDGFREADTQYF. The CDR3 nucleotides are TGCGCCAGCAGCGGAGACGGGTTCAGAGAGGCAGATACGCAGTATTTT.

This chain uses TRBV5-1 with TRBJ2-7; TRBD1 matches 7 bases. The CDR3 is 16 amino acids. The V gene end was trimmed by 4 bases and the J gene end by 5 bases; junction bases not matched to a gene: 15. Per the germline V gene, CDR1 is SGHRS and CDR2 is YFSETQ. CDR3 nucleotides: TGCGCCAGCAGCCTACGACAGGGAATGATTGCGGACGAGCAGTACTTC. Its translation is CASSLRQGMIADEQYF.

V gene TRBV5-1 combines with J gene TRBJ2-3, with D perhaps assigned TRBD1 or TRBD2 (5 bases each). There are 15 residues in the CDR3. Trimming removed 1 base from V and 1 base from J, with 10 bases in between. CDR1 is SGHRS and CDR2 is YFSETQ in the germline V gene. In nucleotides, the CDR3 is TGCGCCAGCAGCTTGAATGGGGGACGCACAGATACGCAGTATTTT. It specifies CASSLNGGRTDTQYF.

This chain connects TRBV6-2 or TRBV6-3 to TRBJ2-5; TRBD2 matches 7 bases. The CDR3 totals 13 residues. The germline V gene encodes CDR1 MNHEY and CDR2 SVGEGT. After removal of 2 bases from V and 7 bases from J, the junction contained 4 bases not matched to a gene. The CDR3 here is CASSYRSGGTQYF. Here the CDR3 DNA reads TGTGCCAGCAGTTACCGGTCGGGGGGGACCCAGTACTTC.

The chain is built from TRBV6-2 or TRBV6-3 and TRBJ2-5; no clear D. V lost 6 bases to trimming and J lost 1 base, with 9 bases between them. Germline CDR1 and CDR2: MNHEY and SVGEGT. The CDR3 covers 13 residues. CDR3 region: CASRPKLQETQYF. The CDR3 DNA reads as TGTGCCAGCAGACCCAAACTCCAAGAGACCCAGTACTTC.

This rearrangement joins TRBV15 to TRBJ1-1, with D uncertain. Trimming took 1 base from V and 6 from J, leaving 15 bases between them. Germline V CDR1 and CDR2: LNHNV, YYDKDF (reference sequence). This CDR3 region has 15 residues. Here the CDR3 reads CATSRGLGPTAEAFF. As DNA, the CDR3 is TGTGCCACCAGCAGAGGCCTAGGACCGACCGCTGAAGCTTTCTTT.